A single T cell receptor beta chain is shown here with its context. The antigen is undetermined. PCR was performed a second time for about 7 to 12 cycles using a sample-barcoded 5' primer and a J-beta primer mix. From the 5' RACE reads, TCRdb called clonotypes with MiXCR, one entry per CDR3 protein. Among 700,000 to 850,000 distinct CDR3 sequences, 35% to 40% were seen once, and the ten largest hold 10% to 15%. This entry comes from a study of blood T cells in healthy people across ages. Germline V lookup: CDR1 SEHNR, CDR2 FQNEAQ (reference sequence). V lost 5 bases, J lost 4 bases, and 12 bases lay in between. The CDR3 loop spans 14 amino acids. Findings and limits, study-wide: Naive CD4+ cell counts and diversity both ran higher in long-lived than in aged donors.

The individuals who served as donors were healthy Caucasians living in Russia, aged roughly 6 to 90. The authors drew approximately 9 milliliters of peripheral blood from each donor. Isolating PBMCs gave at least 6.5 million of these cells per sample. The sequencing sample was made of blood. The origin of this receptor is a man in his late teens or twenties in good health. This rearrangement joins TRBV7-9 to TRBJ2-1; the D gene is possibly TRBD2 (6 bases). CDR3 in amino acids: CASSHIGLYNEQFF. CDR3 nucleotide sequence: TGTGCCAGCAGCCATATTGGACTATACAATGAGCAGTTCTTC.